The sequence of this T cell receptor beta chain was determined in a study of T cells in Graves' hyperthyroidism and ophthalmopathy. Study-level background: It was at initial diagnosis, before any treatment, that peripheral blood was collected. Findings of the study overall: A median around 6 months before onset, the model predicted ophthalmopathy.

There were TCR beta CDR3 regions amplified from RNA transcripts. The TCR CDR3 was amplified in a first-round RT-PCR using the HTBI primer set. One entry per CDR3 protein results from TCRdb running MiXCR on the multiplex PCR reads. The sample lists 600,000 to 800,000 distinct CDR3 sequences, 35% occurring once. Points on this clonotype: The target antigen is unknown. A read error may explain this, as a much larger clone is one base away.

Patients having uncontrolled infection, another autoimmune disease, pregnancy or lactation were not included. Cells are PBMCs isolated from over 7.5 ml of fresh blood. The TCR originated in a woman aged 40-49 years with Graves' hyperthyroidism. Sequenced sample: blood.

CDR3 nucleotide sequence: TGTGCCATCAGTGGACAGGAGAACACTGAAGCTTTCTTT. Translated, it gives CAISGQENTEAFF. This chain uses TRBV10-3 with TRBJ1-1; weak D call: TRBD1 (6 bases). The CDR3 length is 13 residues. Germline-derived CDR1 and CDR2 are ENHRY and SYGVKD. Trimming stripped 4 bases from V and 1 base from J, with 7 bases between.